The source of this T cell receptor beta chain is a study of blood T cells in healthy people across ages. Study outcomes and limitations: Diversity estimates drawn from one million T cells were deemed underestimates. Nothing was known about donor CMV status, and this possibly confounded expanded clonotype changes.

In the case of this clonotype: Its specificity is unknown.

Germline-derived CDR1 and CDR2 are LGHNA and YNFKEQ. V shed 4 bases and J shed 4 bases, with 13 bases lying between them. This CDR3 region has 14 residues. A second PCR, run for about 6 to 11 cycles, used a sample-barcoded 5' primer plus a J-beta primer mix. Unique molecular identifiers of 12 random nucleotides labeled each cDNA. TCRdb re-analysed the 5' RACE reads in MiXCR, keeping a single row per CDR3 protein. This table holds about 1.4 million distinct CDR3 sequences, around 59% found once. The rearrangement uses TRBV4-2 and TRBJ1-1, with no clear D. Input material: blood. This TCR was recovered from a man aged 18 to 30 in good health. The chain's CDR3 is CASSLTSVSTEAFF. CDR3 DNA sequence: TGTGCCAGCAGCCTCACATCGGTGAGCACTGAAGCTTTCTTT.